The 20 T cell receptor beta chains in this list originate from one sample, sequenced in a study of cytomegalovirus exposure and HLA in healthy donors. The study ran its PCR with 60 Vbeta and 13 Jbeta primers. Here immunoSEQ multiplex PCR was the method, and the copy in TCRdb shows in-frame clones only, minus some. The repertoire holds over 200,000 clones, with about 80% as singletons. Sequences were obtained from PBMCs. These receptors were taken from a woman between 35 and 50 years old in good health and CMV-seronegative.

A few counts support this clone. The rearrangement links TRBV4-1 to TRBJ1-5; D is unresolved. The CDR3 is 16 residues long. Germline V gene lookup returns CDR1 MGHRA and CDR2 YSYEKL. Trimming took off 0 bases at V and 2 bases at J, with 11 bases between the two ends. CDR3 coding DNA: TGCGCCAGCAGCCAAGAGGGGAAGGGAGGCAATCAGCCCCAGCATTTT. Translating it yields CASSQEGKGGNQPQHF.

The DNA of the CDR3 is TGTGCCAGCAGTGTCGGGCGGGGCGACGGAGAGACCCAGTACTTC. As protein: CASSVGRGDGETQYF. The chain joins TRBV2 to TRBJ2-5, with a weak D call TRBD2 (6 bases). The CDR3 extends over 15 amino acids. Germline V lookup: CDR1 SNHLY, CDR2 FYNNEI. V gave up 4 bases and J gave up 4 bases, with 16 bases separating them.

The chain joins TRBV5-6 to TRBJ2-3; 8 bases line up with TRBD2. The CDR3 sequence is 17 residues long. J lost 0 bases, V lost 1 base, and 7 bases had no gene match. The V gene's germline CDR1 is SGHDT and CDR2 YYEEEE. The DNA of the CDR3 is TGTGCCAGCAGCTTGTTGCTAGCGGGTACTAGCACAGATACGCAGTATTTT. Translating it yields CASSLLLAGTSTDTQYF.

This chain links TRBV15 with TRBJ1-6; possibly TRBD1 for D (6 bases). CDR3 length: 15 residues. Germline CDR1 LNHNV, CDR2 YYDKDF (reference sequence). Trimming stripped 1 base from V and 5 bases from J, with 9 bases between. The CDR3 DNA reads as TGTGCCACCAGCAGAGCGACAGGCGATAATTCACCCCTCCACTTT. Translation: CATSRATGDNSPLHF.

The chain joins TRBV29-1 to TRBJ2-7, with 9 positions matching TRBD1. Germline CDR1 SQVTM, CDR2 ANQGSEA. The J segment lost 3 bases and the V segment lost 6 bases, leaving 6 bases of the junction unmatched. The CDR3 has 13 amino acids. CDR3 sequence (DNA): TGCAGCGTCTTACAGGGGGCGAGCTACGAGCAGTACTTC. It is translated as CSVLQGASYEQYF.

This clone has only one observation. V and J are TRBV5-4 and TRBJ2-7, with a possible D match to TRBD2 (6 bases). Trimming took off 6 bases at V and 1 base at J, with 17 bases between the two ends. CDR1 is SGHNT, CDR2 YYREEE, per germline (reference sequence). This CDR3 contains 15 residues. The CDR3 DNA follows: TGTGCCAGCACCCTTCTGGCAGGAGGGTCCTACGAGCAGTACTTC. It yields the protein CASTLLAGGSYEQYF. Using reference TRBV5-4 and TRBJ2-7 for the parts outside the CDR3, the full variable domain is ETGVTQSPTHLIKTRGQQVTLRCSSQSGHNTVSWYQQALGQGPQFIFQYYREEENGRGNFPPRFSGLQFPNYSSELNVNALELDDSALYLCASTLLAGGSYEQYFGPGTRLTVT.

This chain joins TRBV7-8 and TRBJ1-5; 8 bases align to TRBD1. From germline, CDR1 is SGHVS and CDR2 FQNEAQ. This CDR3 region has 17 residues. J gave up 1 base and V 5 bases, and 10 bases lay outside the gene matches. CDR3 amino acids: CASSPGGQGISNQPQHF. CDR3 DNA: TGTGCCAGCAGCCCAGGTGGACAGGGTATCAGCAATCAGCCCCAGCATTTT. Combining the CDR3 with reference TRBV7-8 and TRBJ1-5 gives the whole variable domain GAGVSQSPRYKVAKRGQDVALRCDPISGHVSLFWYQQALGQGPEFLTYFQNEAQLDKSGLPSDRFFAERPEGSVSTLKIQRTQQEDSAVYLCASSPGGQGISNQPQHFGDGTRLSIL.

The chain uses TRBV5-1 and TRBJ2-5; D is unresolved. This CDR3 has 13 amino acids. In germline, CDR1 is SGHRS, CDR2 YFSETQ. V lost 4 bases to trimming and J lost 3 bases, with 10 bases between them. DNA for the CDR3: TGCGCCAGCAGCGCCCCGGTGGAAGAGACCCAGTACTTC. This codes for CASSAPVEETQYF.

This CDR3 reads CASSIQGQGGYEQYF. CDR3 coding DNA: TGTGCCAGCAGCATCCAGGGACAGGGAGGCTACGAGCAGTACTTC. The rearrangement links TRBV9 to TRBJ2-7, with 9 bases identical to TRBD1. CDR1 and CDR2 (germline): SGDLS, YYNGEE. Trimming took 4 bases from V and 3 from J; bases not matched to a gene: 8. The CDR3 runs 15 residues.

This clone showed up just once. The V call is TRBV6-1, the J call TRBJ1-1; D is ambiguous. The CDR3 covers 15 residues. Trimming removed 0 bases from V and 1 base from J, with 9 bases in between. Germline CDR1 and CDR2: MNHNS and SASEGT. CDR3 nucleotides: TGTGCCAGCAGTGAAGCGCTTCGGAGGAACACTGAAGCTTTCTTT. Its protein product is CASSEALRRNTEAFF.

Remarks on this clone: The junction and the germline gene differ at one end; a read error may be behind it. The chain carries TRBV7-9 and TRBJ2-7; 7 nucleotides match TRBD1. Germline CDR1 and CDR2: SEHNR and FQNEAQ (reference sequence). CDR3 size: 12 residues. In nucleotides, the CDR3 is TGTTCCAGCAGCTTTACAGGGGACGAGCAGTACTTC. This encodes CSSSFTGDEQYF.

This chain joins TRBV7-9 and TRBJ2-5; D is ambiguous. Trimming took off 4 bases at V and 5 bases at J, with 8 bases between the two ends. The CDR3 contains 12 residues. CDR1 is SEHNR, CDR2 FQNEAQ, per germline (reference sequence). CDR3 bases: TGTGCCAGCAGCTCCCAAAGCGAGACCCAGTACTTC. It specifies CASSSQSETQYF.

The V call is TRBV25-1, the J call TRBJ2-7, with 7 bases matching TRBD1. Per the germline V gene, CDR1 is MGHDK and CDR2 is SYGVNS. The CDR3 length is 13 residues. The J segment lost 4 bases and the V segment lost 6 bases, leaving 6 bases of the junction unmatched. CDR3 region: CASRATGNYEQYF. CDR3 in DNA: TGTGCCAGCAGGGCGACAGGGAATTACGAGCAGTACTTC.

This sequence joins TRBV10-2 and TRBJ2-3, with D possibly being TRBD1 (6 bases). Germline V gene sequence: CDR1 WSHSY, CDR2 SAAADI. CDR3 length: 14 amino acids. V shed 4 bases and J shed 3 bases, with 11 bases lying between them. DNA of the CDR3: TGCGCCAGCAGTGTGACAGGATTAACAGATACGCAGTATTTT. Its translation is CASSVTGLTDTQYF.

V usage is TRBV6-1 and J usage is TRBJ1-2, with 7 positions matching TRBD1. Germline V CDR1 and CDR2: MNHNS, SASEGT. With V trimmed by 4 bases and J by 3 bases, 2 bases remained unmatched. CDR3 length: 13 residues. DNA of the CDR3: TGTGCCAGCAGTGTACAGGGGTACTATGGCTACACCTTC. Protein: CASSVQGYYGYTF.

J is TRBJ2-5 and V is TRBV6-6; 9 nucleotides agree with TRBD1. Germline V CDR1 and CDR2: MNHNY, SVGAGI (reference sequence). There are 14 residues in the CDR3. Losses at the gene ends were 2 bases for V and 4 bases for J; bases not matched to a gene: 2. CDR3 DNA: TGTGCCAGCAGTTACAGACAGGGGGGAGAGACCCAGTACTTC. This sequence encodes CASSYRQGGETQYF.

This clone was recorded a few times. This CDR3 is also generated by other DNA sequences in the sample. The chain employs TRBV5-1 and TRBJ1-1, with D uncertain. The germline CDR1 and CDR2 sequences are SGHRS and YFSETQ. Trimming stripped 0 bases from V and 0 bases from J, with 3 bases between. The length of the CDR3 is 13 residues. CDR3 in DNA: TGCGCCAGCAGCTTGGCGGTGAACACTGAAGCTTTCTTT. Translation: CASSLAVNTEAFF. Variable domain in full (rest from reference TRBV5-1 and TRBJ1-1): KAGVTQTPRYLIKTRGQQVTLSCSPISGHRSVSWYQQTPGQGLQFLFEYFSETQRNKGNFPGRFSGRQFSNSRSEMNVSTLELGDSALYLCASSLAVNTEAFFGQGTRLTVV.

As concerns this clone: The same CDR3 arises from other DNA sequences in this sample as well. This chain joins TRBV7-2 and TRBJ2-7; D gene uncertain. The CDR3 is made up of 14 amino acids. Germline CDR1 and CDR2: SGHTA and FQGNSA. V was cut by 1 base and J by 2 bases, with 9 bases left in between. DNA of the CDR3: TGTGCCAGCAGCTTAGGCGGTACGACCTACGAGCAGTACTTC. This encodes CASSLGGTTYEQYF.

The J gene is TRBJ1-3, the V gene TRBV19; TRBD1 is a possible D gene (5 bases). V was clipped by 3 bases and J by 1 base, with 13 bases between them. The CDR3 has 16 residues. CDR1 and CDR2 from the germline V gene are LNHDA and SQIVND (reference sequence). CDR3 nucleotides: TGTGCCAGTAGTATCCGGATACAGGTATCTGGAAACACCATATATTTT. Protein product: CASSIRIQVSGNTIYF.

This clone has only a few counts. This chain links TRBV9 with TRBJ1-1; tentative D call: TRBD1 (5 bases). Looked up from germline, CDR1 is SGDLS and CDR2 is YYNGEE. Trimming took off 0 bases at V and 7 bases at J, with 10 bases between the two ends. The CDR3 loop spans 13 amino acids. The CDR3 DNA is TGTGCCAGCAGCGTAGTTTCGGGGGATGAAGCTTTCTTT. Amino acids: CASSVVSGDEAFF.